This note documents a single TCR beta chain sequence. It lacks a known antigen. No per-base quality is available; no much larger clone lies one base away. The library relied on the immunoSEQ multiplex PCR assay. For the multiplex PCR, a mixture combining 60 forward primers for TCR Vbeta segments and 13 reverse primers for TCR Jbeta segments was used. A multiplex PCR assay on genomic DNA amplified the CDR3 region of rearranged TCR beta genes. On the Illumina HiSeq System, the amplified TCR beta libraries were sequenced as 87-base-pair reads. Concerning the study's data processing: Across the roughly 600 repertoires, a later analysis counted tens of millions of unique TCR beta chains, 9.5 million to 13 million of which were shared by at least two donors. Raw reads were error-corrected and collapsed into unique sequences by a nearest-neighbor algorithm in which closely related sequences were merged to remove PCR and sequencing errors. To assign V, D and J gene segments, CDR3 sequences were aligned to IMGT reference sequences. For a sequence to be retained, a match of at least six nucleotides was required to both a V gene segment and a J gene segment. A rearrangement was called productive if the CDR3 had no stop codons and remained in frame with V and J, and every other rearrangement was called non-productive. Following IMGT convention, CDR3 was defined as the stretch from the second conserved V-encoded cysteine up to the conserved J-encoded phenylalanine. Sequences without an unambiguous match to a single V gene segment were excluded from the earlier analysis of about 630 of the donors. An earlier analysis of over 450 of the donors classified V segments as functional when productive rearrangements were above 56.7% and as segregating when the standard deviation between donors was above 5%. A statistical classification framework was built to diagnose cytomegalovirus status from the catalog of TCR beta chain sequences. V and J gene assignment, in a later analysis, came from comparing TCR nucleotide sequences with IMGT/GENE-DB human TR gene sequences. A later analysis assigned CDR3 sequences and most-parsimonious VDJ recombination scenarios with the TCRdist pipeline. In a later analysis, each TCR beta chain was defined by its CDR3 amino acid sequence together with its V-gene family, and reads without a unique V-gene family were excluded. As a way to deal with suspected cross-contamination and a sequencing artifact, a later analysis dropped under 600 nucleotide sequences that were highly shared and had low generation probability. In a later analysis, a clonal expansion index was calculated for each public chain from normalized within-repertoire ranks of inferred template counts. A later analysis computed generation probabilities with a VDJ recombination model fitted to out-of-frame rearrangements, and checked the results against IGoR. In a later analysis, hypergeometric tests were used to score TCR-TCR, TCR-HLA and TCR-CMV co-occurrence, with a repertoire-size bias correction applied to TCR pairs. A later analysis estimated false discovery rates by permuting HLA or CMV assignments 20 times. In a later analysis, co-occurring TCRs were grouped using DBSCAN, with TCRdist sequence similarity added in when clustering inside HLA-allele-positive subsets. Repertoires with fewer than 30,000 or more than 120,000 public chains, plus five repertoires with anomalous nucleotide sharing, were excluded from co-occurrence clustering. What TCRdb holds here is the immuneACCESS table cut down to in-frame rearrangements. Part of the clones is not present; checked against another copy, under half of the missing clones reflect an unresolved V gene, and the others are unexplained. V, J and clone size are taken as reported in that table, and D and trimming were inferred from the DNA itself. A total of approximately 88,000 clones appear in this sample, under 85% of them only once. The top ten constitute around 7.5% of the sample.

The data were obtained in a study of cytomegalovirus exposure and HLA in healthy donors (dated by TCRdb to the late 2010s). About the study as a whole: According to an earlier analysis of 587 of the donors, 200 million or so T cells yielded 117 million unique TCR beta sequences and approximately 300 Gb of sequence data. Approximately 300 gigabases of sequencing data and around 80 million unique TCR sequences made up an early release that covered 500 to 700 HLA-typed donors. The genetic ancestry cluster associated with self-reported Caucasian donors included over 65% of the roughly 380 genotyped donors. The study aimed to test whether signatures of past pathogen exposure could be identified by cataloging public T cell receptors. Using immunosequencing, the study profiled T cell repertoires from 666 subjects and related those repertoires to cytomegalovirus serostatus. Along with the approximately 650-subject first cohort, a separate validation cohort of 120 different subjects was used. To predict cytomegalovirus infection status, the study brought together high-throughput TCR immunosequencing, statistical association of individual TCRs with disease status, and machine learning. To study patterns of TCR occurrence, a later analysis re-analyzed previously published TCR beta repertoires from several hundred donors and added high-resolution HLA genotyping. Rather than using new phenotypic data, the later analysis identified candidate immune exposures from TCR beta sequences and from how often those sequences occurred across donors. To decide whether each TCR beta V gene segment behaved as functional or pseudogenic, an earlier analysis of fewer than 750 of the donors relied on high-throughput TCR beta sequencing. Alongside the repertoire data, information on donor age, sex, ethnicity and CMV serostatus was compiled. In a later genetic analysis, genome-wide SNP genotypes for about 65% of the roughly 670 donors were used, and that subset was treated as a discovery cohort. Every discovery cohort repertoire had been produced on one sequencing platform. HLA typing covered class I and class II loci at four-digit resolution. The number of donors typed differed by locus, with roughly 620-630 for A, B, C, DRB1 and DQB1, around 520 for DQA1, 600 to 610 for DPA1, and some 440 for DPB1. Because of strong linkage in the cohort, a handful of DR-DQ haplotypes were treated as single units for association and clustering. Among about 400 genotyped donors of the cohort, an average of about 220,000 unique TCR beta nucleotide sequences was sequenced per donor, of which about 18% were non-productive. The investigation overall reported the following: Seventeen rarely observed V segments, including chromosome 9 orphons, were excluded from the earlier analysis of some 590 of the donors because counts were too low. A cluster of highly shared sequence variants was judged likely to represent a technical artifact of the sequencing pipeline. Several of the top co-occurrence clusters appeared to be linked to parvovirus B19, influenza, CMV and Epstein-Barr virus, according to a later analysis. For the cohort, immune exposure information was limited to CMV serostatus. A total of 164 TCR beta chains were listed by the study as associated with cytomegalovirus. Because the 87-base-pair reads could not distinguish some IMGT-functional V segments, including TRBV6-2 and TRBV6-3, those segments were excluded. Three of the identified cytomegalovirus-associated TCR beta chains were confirmed in vitro to be specific for cytomegalovirus antigens. An association between a missense DCLRE1C variant and V-gene and J-gene trimming of TCR beta chains was found in a later genetic analysis and replicated in an independent cohort. The cohort was sequenced for TCR beta chains only, and without alpha or paired-chain data the features that could be detected were limited. It was suggested by the authors that the approach could potentially be generalized to other disease states and immunological phenotypes. Because HLA typing was missing for some donors at each locus, association tests included only the typed subset. Specific HLA alleles were associated with 15,000 to 20,000 TCR beta sequences at a false discovery rate of 0.05 in a later analysis. Presence/absence analyses assumed roughly uniform sequencing depth across donors, an assumption that may not hold. In an earlier analysis of fewer than 750 of the donors, most TCR beta V segments were observed in productive rearrangements about 90% or about 30% of the time, broadly matching IMGT annotations. In a later genetic analysis, fewer N-insertions in productive TCRs were reported among donors in an Asian-associated ancestry cluster than the approximately 710-donor mean. In a later analysis, HLA-associated TCR beta chains showed more clonal expansion and lower generation probabilities than non-associated chains that were equally common. A later analysis found that most CMV-associated TCR beta chains appeared HLA-restricted, with HLA associations seemingly driven largely by CMV exposure. In a later analysis, TCR association rates were found to vary across HLA loci, with the most associated TCRs seen for DRB1 alleles and the fewest for HLA-C alleles. Assigning TCR associations to individual alleles was difficult when HLA alleles, especially DR and DQ, strongly co-occurred. The classifier was reported to diagnose cytomegalovirus status with high specificity and sensitivity in both the original and validation cohorts. A further reported finding was that TCR beta sequences accurately predicted the HLA-A and HLA-B alleles for most subjects in the first cohort. Correlated functional status among segregating V segments might be attributable to linkage disequilibrium, but an unknown experimental factor could not be ruled out. While some public TCRs were present in many individuals, most TCR sequences turned up only very rarely across donors.

The cohort consisted of 600 to 750 healthy bone marrow donors. Cohort members were all nominally healthy when sampled, although unrecorded immune exposures were likely present. The donor was CMV seropositive and belonged to the group of over 250 seropositive cohort members. Each donor provided a peripheral blood sample, and peripheral blood mononuclear cells were used for TCR beta sequencing. Genomic DNA was extracted from the blood cell samples with the Qiagen DNeasy Blood Extraction Kit. Relative to germline, V is 0 bases shorter and J is 5 bases shorter, with 8 bases between their ends. CDR1 is given as SGHAT and CDR2 as FQNNGV, both from the germline V gene. The CDR3 runs 14 amino acids, cysteine and phenylalanine included. Only the CDR3 part of the read is kept: 42 bases, read in frame from the first base.

The receptor comes from a man aged 50-59 years in good health and CMV-seropositive. Material: PBMCs. This sequence uses TRBV11-2 and TRBJ2-1; the D gene assignment is ambiguous. CDR3 loop: CASSLDFGNNEQFF. The DNA sequence is as follows: TGTGCCAGCAGCTTAGATTTCGGTAACAATGAGCAGTTCTTC.